The 10 T cell receptor beta chains below all came from one sample that was sequenced in a study of T-cell reconstitution after alpha-beta-depleted transplantation in children. Unique molecular identifiers were used in preparing the TCRbeta library. Each CDR3 protein gets one entry after TCRdb re-called the PCR reads with MiXCR. The data hold fewer than 550,000 distinct CDR3 sequences, with over 9.5% observed a single time. This sample comprised PBMCs, obtained before TCRalphabeta/CD19-depleted stem cell transplant. These receptors were taken from a child between 2 and 9 years old with inherited bone marrow failure, due to receive a stem cell transplant.

This clonotype was observed at least ten times. The CDR3 DNA is TGTGCCAGCAGTTGGAGCGGGAGGACCCCGTACGAGCAGTACTTC. Translation: CASSWSGRTPYEQYF. This chain links TRBV27 with TRBJ2-7; 9 bases are a match to TRBD2. V lost 4 bases to trimming and J lost 4 bases; unmatched junction nucleotides: 8. From germline, CDR1 is MNHEY and CDR2 SMNVEV (reference sequence). CDR3 length: 15 amino acids.

This clonotype was counted ten times or more. The chain couples TRBV6-2 or TRBV6-3 to TRBJ1-5; maybe TRBD1 (6 bases). Germline-derived CDR1 and CDR2 are MNHEY and SVGEGT. CDR3 length equals 15 residues. Trimming took 5 bases from V and 0 from J, leaving 11 bases between them. The CDR3 region has the DNA TGTGCCAGCAGTCAGGGGCGTTATAGCAATCAGCCCCAGCATTTT. Translating gives CASSQGRYSNQPQHF.

This clonotype came up many times. This rearrangement joins TRBV5-1 to TRBJ2-7, with D possibly matching TRBD2 (7 bases). Trimming left V 4 bases short and J 5 bases short, with 19 bases between. The germline V gene has CDR1 SGHRS and CDR2 YFSETQ. CDR3 length equals 15 residues. DNA for the CDR3: TGCGCCAGCAGCCCGCTGGGCGGGGGCGCGAACGAGCAGTACTTC. This translates into CASSPLGGGANEQYF.

A few counts support this clonotype. V and J are TRBV12-3 or TRBV12-4 and TRBJ2-7; the match to TRBD2 covers 10 bases. The length of the CDR3 is 17 residues. V dropped 3 bases and J dropped 1; count of bases not matched to a gene: 9. In nucleotides, the CDR3 is TGTGCCAGCAGTTTTTTATTGGAGCGGGAGGGGTCCTACGAGCAGTACTTC. It translates to CASSFLLEREGSYEQYF.

The table lists this clonotype with many counts. CDR3 in DNA: TGTGCCAGCAGCAACTTTAGCGGGAGGCGGCACAATGAGCAGTTCTTC. This gives the protein CASSNFSGRRHNEQFF. The chain joins TRBV4-2 to TRBJ2-1; 10 bases are a match to TRBD2. The germline gives CDR1 LGHNA, CDR2 YNFKEQ. The CDR3 totals 16 residues. Trimming at V came to 5 bases and at J to 5 bases, leaving 9 bases not matched to a gene.

The rearrangement links TRBV11-2 to TRBJ2-5; unclear D gene. Germline V gene data show CDR1 as SGHAT and CDR2 as FQNNGV. The CDR3 has 13 amino acids. Trimming cost V 5 bases and J 5 bases, with 12 bases left between them. CDR3 protein: CASSLAGFETQYF. The CDR3 coding sequence is TGTGCCAGCAGCCTCGCAGGATTCGAGACCCAGTACTTC.

In this sample, this clonotype turned up once. The chain couples TRBV2 to TRBJ1-2; no definite D call. The CDR3 is made up of 15 amino acids. Germline V gene sequence: CDR1 SNHLY, CDR2 FYNNEI. Trimming took 5 bases from V and 5 from J, leaving 18 bases between them. DNA for the CDR3: TGTGCCAGCAGTCAATTGTTGAACCTCCAATATGGCTACACCTTC. It codes for CASSQLLNLQYGYTF.

This clonotype was observed at least ten times. This rearrangement joins TRBV27 to TRBJ1-5, with TRBD1 matching over 12 bases. The germline V gene encodes CDR1 MNHEY and CDR2 SMNVEV (reference sequence). The CDR3 covers 14 residues. With V trimmed by 2 bases and J by 11 bases, 4 bases remained unmatched. CDR3 residues: CASSLGTGGKAQHF. CDR3 sequence (DNA): TGTGCCAGCAGTTTAGGGACAGGGGGCAAGGCCCAGCATTTT.

There are many counts of this clonotype. This rearrangement joins TRBV20-1 to TRBJ2-3; D remains unclear. CDR1 and CDR2 (germline): DFQATT, SNEGSKA (reference sequence). This CDR3 region has 13 residues. Trimming took 6 bases from V and 2 from J, leaving 12 bases between them. DNA of the CDR3: TGCAGTGCCGCTAGAGGATACACAGATACGCAGTATTTT. It is translated as CSAARGYTDTQYF.

Many counts were recorded for this clonotype. The chain has TRBV6-1 and TRBJ2-1; D is unclear. Trimming pared 1 base from V and 0 bases from J, leaving 7 bases between. The CDR3 length is 15 residues. Germline CDR1 is MNHNS and CDR2 is SASEGT. The CDR3 bases are TGTGCCAGCAGTGAAGAGTGGAGCTCCTACAATGAGCAGTTCTTC. Its translation: CASSEEWSSYNEQFF.